These 27 T cell receptor beta chains were sequenced from one sample in a study of T cell responses to AZD1222 COVID-19 vaccine. The method was immunoSEQ multiplex PCR; TCRdb's version includes in-frame clones alone and lacks a portion of them. Of about 93,000 clones listed, approximately 89% were seen once; the top ten hold roughly 2.8%. The sequencing used peripheral blood, collected on day 0 of MenACWY control vaccination. These TCRs come from an adult in good health.

Here the CDR3 DNA reads TGTGCCAGCAGCCCATACCCTCCGACAGGGGAGGCCACTGAAGCTTTCTTT. This gives the protein CASSPYPPTGEATEAFF. The rearrangement joins TRBV3-1 (or the pseudogene TRBV3-2) to TRBJ1-1; 8 bases are shared with TRBD1. Germline values: CDR1 LGHDT, CDR2 YNNKEL (reference sequence). After removal of 4 bases from V and 4 bases from J, the junction contained 14 bases not matched to a gene. CDR3 length: 17 residues.

The rearrangement joins TRBV18 to TRBJ1-1; a possible D gene is TRBD1 (5 bases). The CDR3 runs to 14 residues. V dropped 6 bases and J dropped 2 bases, with 13 bases sitting between them. The germline V gene encodes CDR1 KGHSH and CDR2 LQKENI. DNA of the CDR3: TGTGCCAGCTCCCTCACGACAGATAACACTGAAGCTTTCTTT. The encoded protein is CASSLTTDNTEAFF.

The V gene is TRBV30, the J gene TRBJ2-1; 10 bases are shared with TRBD2. After removal of 2 bases from V and 0 bases from J, the junction contained 4 bases not matched to a gene. The V gene's germline CDR1 is GTSNPN and CDR2 SVGIG (reference sequence). The CDR3 sequence is 16 residues long. CDR3 loop: CAWSKASGSSYNEQFF. The CDR3 coding sequence is TGTGCCTGGAGTAAGGCTAGCGGGAGCTCCTACAATGAGCAGTTCTTC.

CDR3 nucleotides: TGTGCCAGCAGCTTACTTATGGAAGAGACCCAGTACTTC. Its translation is CASSLLMEETQYF. The gene calls are TRBV7-2 and TRBJ2-5; D gene unclear. The CDR3 totals 13 residues. Trimming removed 2 bases at V and 3 bases at J, with 7 bases between. The germline V gene encodes CDR1 SGHTA and CDR2 FQGNSA.

This sequence joins TRBV5-6 and TRBJ2-2; D not certain. The CDR3 extends over 14 amino acids. V lost 0 bases and J lost 3, with 6 bases in between. Germline V gene data show CDR1 as SGHDT and CDR2 as YYEEEE. CDR3 in amino acids: CASSLALYTGELFF. The CDR3 nucleotides are TGTGCCAGCAGCTTGGCCCTGTACACCGGGGAGCTGTTTTTT.

This chain joins TRBV24-1 and TRBJ2-2; unclear D gene. The CDR3 spans 14 residues. V lost 5 bases and J 1 base, leaving 7 bases between the germline ends. Germline CDR1 and CDR2: KGHDR and SFDVKD. The CDR3 DNA sequence: TGTGCCACCAGTGGGGTGAAGAACACCGGGGAGCTGTTTTTT. Translating gives CATSGVKNTGELFF.

The chain links TRBV7-2 to TRBJ1-2; D perhaps matches TRBD1 (5 bases). Deletions cut 5 bases from V and 5 bases from J, with 18 bases between. Germline CDR1 and CDR2: SGHTA and FQGNSA. There are 15 residues in the CDR3. The CDR3 bases are TGTGCCAGCAGCGAAGGGGTCCAACCAAGTTATGGCTACACCTTC. This gives the protein CASSEGVQPSYGYTF.

The chain links TRBV3-1 (or the pseudogene TRBV3-2) to TRBJ2-5; maybe TRBD2 (7 bases). The germline gives CDR1 LGHDT, CDR2 YNNKEL (reference sequence). V was clipped by 1 base and J by 5 bases, with 17 bases between them. This CDR3 spans 16 amino acids. Written as DNA, the CDR3 is TGTGCCAGCAGCCAAGTCGGGGGGCTTGATCGGGAGACCCAGTACTTC. Amino acids: CASSQVGGLDRETQYF.

The chain joins TRBV19 to TRBJ1-2, with 8 bases that match TRBD1. This CDR3 has 13 residues. V gave up 5 bases and J gave up 12 bases; unmatched junction bases: 11. CDR1 LNHDA and CDR2 SQIVND come from the germline V gene (reference sequence). CDR3 amino acids: CASSFERTGSHTF. In DNA, the CDR3 is TGTGCCAGTAGTTTTGAGCGGACAGGGAGTCACACCTTC.

Only a few counts were recorded for this clone. The chain combines TRBV7-3 with TRBJ1-5; no clear D. V shed 5 bases and J shed 2 bases, with 22 bases lying between them. CDR1 is SGHTA and CDR2 is FQGTGA in the germline V gene. The CDR3 length is 18 residues. The CDR3 DNA is TGTGCCAGCAGCACAAGGTGTCTGTTAGCACGGGGCAATCAGCCCCAGCATTTT. Amino acid sequence: CASSTRCLLARGNQPQHF.

This chain links TRBV7-9 with TRBJ2-2, with TRBD1 matching 9 bases. The V gene's germline CDR1 is SEHNR and CDR2 FQNEAQ (reference sequence). This CDR3 is 15 amino acids long. V was pared by 5 bases and J by 4 bases, with 5 bases of the junction left unmatched. The CDR3 sequence: CASSPQGAPTGELFF. CDR3 in DNA: TGTGCCAGCAGCCCACAGGGGGCGCCCACCGGGGAGCTGTTTTTT.

V and J are TRBV2 and TRBJ2-4, with 9 bases lining up with TRBD2. With 8 bases clipped from V and 0 bases from J, the junction kept 8 bases outside the gene matches. Looked up from germline, CDR1 is SNHLY and CDR2 is FYNNEI. This CDR3 is 16 amino acids long. CDR3 coding DNA: TGTGCCAGCCGGCAGCGGGGGGTCCTAGCCAAAAACATTCAGTACTTC. Translated, it gives CASRQRGVLAKNIQYF.

A few counts support this clone. V and J are TRBV11-2 and TRBJ2-3, with D hard to call. The CDR3 loop spans 12 amino acids. Germline CDR1 is SGHAT and CDR2 is FQNNGV. V gave up 2 bases and J gave up 4 bases, with 4 bases separating them. The CDR3 here is CASSLWPDTQYF. As DNA, the CDR3 is TGTGCCAGCAGCTTATGGCCAGATACGCAGTATTTT.

The rearrangement joins TRBV6-5 to TRBJ1-2; maybe TRBD1 (5 bases). V was clipped by 6 bases and J by 4 bases, with 12 bases between them. The CDR3 is 13 amino acids. Germline values: CDR1 MNHEY, CDR2 SVGAGI. The CDR3 region is CASRLRGGYGYTF. DNA for the CDR3: TGTGCCAGCAGATTAAGGGGTGGCTATGGCTACACCTTC.

The chain couples TRBV27 to TRBJ1-5; D uncertain. The germline V gene has CDR1 MNHEY and CDR2 SMNVEV (reference sequence). The length of the CDR3 is 13 residues. The V and J ends lost 5 bases and 9 bases respectively, with 14 bases between them. In nucleotides, the CDR3 is TGTGCCAGCAGTAGGAGCAGCCTCTGGCCCCAGCATTTT. Protein sequence: CASSRSSLWPQHF.

The rearrangement links TRBV7-2 to TRBJ1-1; maybe TRBD1 (6 bases). Trimming cost V 1 base and J 1 base, with 16 bases left between them. This CDR3 region has 17 residues. Germline V gene sequence: CDR1 SGHTA, CDR2 FQGNSA. The CDR3 spells CASSLGTALQGNTEAFF. The CDR3 DNA reads TGTGCCAGCAGCTTAGGGACAGCCCTTCAAGGGAACACTGAAGCTTTCTTT.

The chain has TRBV4-3 and TRBJ2-1, with 10 bases that match TRBD2. J gave up 6 bases and V 4 bases, and 6 bases lay outside the gene matches. Germline values: CDR1 LGHNA, CDR2 YSLEER. The CDR3 length is 15 residues. CDR3 residues: CASSPGLAGGNEQFF. The CDR3, as DNA: TGCGCCAGCAGCCCTGGGTTAGCGGGGGGCAATGAGCAGTTCTTC.

The rearrangement links TRBV5-1 to TRBJ1-2, with D maybe TRBD1 (5 bases). Germline V gives CDR1 SGHRS, CDR2 YFSETQ. V was shortened by 4 bases and J by 8 bases, with 18 bases between the two germline ends. The CDR3 length is 14 residues. CDR3 DNA sequence: TGCGCCAGCAGCACGGGGGACCCAGGGATGGGCTACACCTTC. Translated: CASSTGDPGMGYTF.

The rearrangement uses TRBV30 and TRBJ1-1, with D possibly TRBD1 on 6 matching bases. Looked up from germline, CDR1 is GTSNPN and CDR2 is SVGIG (reference sequence). CDR3 length: 14 amino acids. V lost 5 bases and J lost 1, with 14 bases in between. CDR3 protein: CAWATGRGNTEAFF. CDR3 bases: TGTGCCTGGGCAACAGGGCGGGGGAACACTGAAGCTTTCTTT.

The rearrangement links TRBV15 to TRBJ1-4, with D hard to call. The CDR3 has 15 amino acids. Deletions cut 0 bases from V and 5 bases from J, with 10 bases between. Germline CDR1 and CDR2: LNHNV and YYDKDF (reference sequence). CDR3 protein: CATSRDKGLNEKLFF. Here the CDR3 DNA reads TGTGCCACCAGCAGAGATAAGGGCCTAAATGAAAAACTGTTTTTT.

This clone was found a few times. This chain links TRBV6-5 with TRBJ2-7, with TRBD2 matching 13 bases. The junction had 10 bases not matched to a gene; V was cut back by 7 bases and J by 10 bases. Germline CDR1 and CDR2: MNHEY and SVGAGI. The CDR3 length is 14 residues. CDR3 sequence reads: CASNPTSGGAQQYF. The CDR3 DNA sequence: TGTGCCAGCAACCCTACTAGCGGGGGGGCGCAACAGTACTTC.

This clone was seen a single time. V usage is TRBV6-5 and J usage is TRBJ1-6; 9 bases are shared with TRBD1. V gave up 4 bases and J gave up 6 bases; unmatched junction bases: 4. The length of the CDR3 is 15 residues. Germline V lookup: CDR1 MNHEY, CDR2 SVGAGI. The CDR3 spells CASSWTGAGNSPLHF. The CDR3 DNA is TGTGCCAGCAGTTGGACAGGGGCTGGTAATTCACCCCTCCACTTT.

The V and J genes are TRBV13 and TRBJ1-1, with TRBD1 matching 7 bases. CDR1 is PRHDT and CDR2 is FYEKMQ in the germline V gene (reference sequence). The CDR3 spans 13 residues. J was trimmed by 9 bases and V by 4 bases; bases with no gene match: 8. CDR3 residues: CASSSRDRIQAFF. The CDR3 DNA follows: TGTGCCAGCAGCTCCCGGGACAGAATTCAAGCTTTCTTT.

The chain joins TRBV20-1 to TRBJ2-7; D is uncertain. Trimming left V 3 bases short and J 0 bases short, with 6 bases between. Per the germline V gene, CDR1 is DFQATT and CDR2 is SNEGSKA (reference sequence). This CDR3 spans 12 amino acids. The CDR3 is CSASNNSYEQYF. The CDR3 DNA follows: TGCAGTGCTAGTAACAACTCCTACGAGCAGTACTTC.

The rearrangement joins TRBV9 to TRBJ2-3; 9 nucleotides agree with TRBD2. V was pared by 0 bases and J by 4 bases, with 6 bases of the junction left unmatched. Germline V gene data show CDR1 as SGDLS and CDR2 as YYNGEE. CDR3 size: 16 residues. The CDR3: CASSVVGGGAADTQYF. As DNA, the CDR3 is TGTGCCAGCAGCGTAGTGGGCGGGGGGGCCGCAGATACGCAGTATTTT.

This chain uses TRBV30 with TRBJ1-3; TRBD1 might be the D (5 bases). This CDR3 has 14 amino acids. Trimming took off 5 bases at V and 4 bases at J, with 15 bases between the two ends. Germline V lookup: CDR1 GTSNPN, CDR2 SVGIG (reference sequence). The CDR3: CAWATGTPGNTIYF. DNA of the CDR3: TGTGCCTGGGCAACCGGGACCCCAGGAAACACCATATATTTT.

The chain uses TRBV7-2 and TRBJ2-3; 12 positions match TRBD2. The length of the CDR3 is 17 residues. Germline lookup yields CDR1 SGHTA and CDR2 FQGNSA. The V and J ends lost 4 bases and 4 bases, in that order; junction bases with no gene match: 9. CDR3 coding DNA: TGTGCCAGCAGCTCCCGACTAGCGGGGGCCCCCGCAGATACGCAGTATTTT. This translates into CASSSRLAGAPADTQYF.